This T cell receptor (beta chain) was documented in a study of cytomegalovirus exposure and HLA in healthy donors (dated by TCRdb to between 2016 and 2019). In terms of the full investigation: An earlier analysis of roughly 500 of the donors reported 276 Gb of sequence data and around 120 million unique TCR beta sequences obtained from approximately 180 million T cells. The study aimed to test whether signatures of past pathogen exposure could be identified by cataloging public T cell receptors. A later analysis re-examined previously published TCR beta repertoires from just over 650 donors and added high-resolution HLA genotyping to investigate patterns of TCR occurrence. Among the approximately 420 genotyped donors, approximately 76% belonged to the genetic ancestry cluster associated with self-reported Caucasian donors. Among some 400 genotyped donors of the cohort, an average of around 240,000 unique TCR beta nucleotide sequences were sequenced per donor, around 20% of them non-productive. Class I and class II HLA loci were covered by the typing at four-digit resolution. Donor age, sex, ethnicity and CMV serostatus were compiled alongside the repertoire data. Using immunosequencing, the study profiled T cell repertoires from fewer than 850 subjects and related those repertoires to cytomegalovirus serostatus. An earlier analysis of more than 450 of the donors used high-throughput TCR beta sequencing to judge whether each TCR beta V gene segment behaved as functional or pseudogenic. To predict cytomegalovirus infection status, the study combined high-throughput TCR immunosequencing, statistical association of individual TCRs with disease status, and machine learning. In a later genetic analysis, genome-wide SNP genotypes for about three fifths of the roughly 670 donors were used, and that subset was treated as a discovery cohort. Typing coverage varied by locus: about 629-640 donors for A, B, C, DRB1 and DQB1; 522 for DQA1; some 610 for DPA1; approximately 470 for DPB1. Five DR-DQ haplotypes were handled as single units for association and clustering, since linkage in the cohort was strong. Roughly 300 gigabases of sequencing data and approximately 80 million unique TCR sequences were included in an early release covering several hundred HLA-typed donors. A separate validation cohort of some 130 different subjects was used in addition to the roughly 700-subject first cohort. Rather than using new phenotypic data, the later analysis identified candidate immune exposures from TCR beta sequences and from how often those sequences occurred across donors. All discovery cohort repertoires had been generated on a single sequencing platform. Here is what the overall study found, with its caveats: Correlated functional status among segregating V segments might be attributable to linkage disequilibrium, but an unknown experimental factor could not be ruled out. The authors suggested that the approach could potentially be extended to other disease states and immunological phenotypes. Assigning TCR associations to individual alleles was difficult when HLA alleles, especially DR and DQ, strongly co-occurred. The sequencing pipeline was judged likely to have produced a cluster of highly shared sequence variants as a technical artifact. In the study, around 150 TCR beta chains were listed as associated with cytomegalovirus. A further reported finding was that TCR beta sequences accurately predicted the HLA-A and HLA-B alleles for most subjects in the first cohort. In this cohort, only TCR beta chains were sequenced, and detectable features were limited by the absence of alpha or paired-chain data. Compared with the approximately 700-donor mean, donors in an Asian-associated ancestry cluster had fewer N-insertions in productive TCRs, according to a later genetic analysis. The classifier was reported to diagnose cytomegalovirus status with high specificity and sensitivity in both the original and validation cohorts. Most TCR sequences were seen in very few donors, while some public TCRs were found in many individuals. In a later analysis, most CMV-associated TCR beta chains were found to appear HLA-restricted, with HLA associations seemingly driven largely by CMV exposure. According to a later analysis, parvovirus B19, influenza, CMV and Epstein-Barr virus appeared linked to several top co-occurrence clusters. In a later analysis, the rate of TCR association differed among HLA loci, with DRB1 alleles having the most associated TCRs and HLA-C alleles having the fewest. The presence/absence analyses assumed that sequencing depth was roughly uniform across donors, and that assumption may not be true. A later analysis associated 16,951 TCR beta sequences with specific HLA alleles at a false discovery rate of 0.05. Because counts were too low, about 18 rarely observed V segments, including chromosome 9 orphons, were left out of the earlier analysis of a few hundred of the donors. Immune exposure information for the cohort was limited to CMV serostatus. Some IMGT-functional V segments, including TRBV6-2 and TRBV6-3, could not be told apart with the 87-base-pair reads, so those segments were excluded. HLA typing was unavailable for some donors at each locus, so association tests used only the typed subset. An earlier analysis of roughly 570 of the donors showed that most TCR beta V segments appeared in productive rearrangements either about 87% or about 30% of the time, which broadly matched IMGT annotations. In vitro tests confirmed that three of the cytomegalovirus-associated TCR beta chains recognize cytomegalovirus antigens. V-gene and J-gene trimming of TCR beta chains was associated with a missense DCLRE1C variant in a later genetic analysis, and the association was replicated in an independent cohort. Compared with equally common non-associated chains, HLA-associated TCR beta chains in a later analysis were more clonally expanded and had lower generation probabilities.

In total, roughly 670 healthy bone marrow donors made up the cohort. At the time of sampling, every cohort member was nominally healthy, though immune exposures that went unrecorded were likely present. The donor was CMV seronegative and belonged to the group of around 350 seronegative cohort members. A peripheral blood sample was provided by each donor, and peripheral blood mononuclear cells were used for TCR beta sequencing. Genomic DNA extraction from the blood cell samples was performed with the Qiagen DNeasy Blood Extraction Kit. This clone occurred once. Its binding antigen is unknown. No base-level quality is on record; no much larger clone is a single base apart. CDR1 and CDR2 were assigned from the germline V gene as SGHTA and FQGTGA. The germline ends are 23 bases apart after V is trimmed by 5 bases and J by 8 bases. From the cysteine up to the phenylalanine, the CDR3 has a length of 16 residues. Just the 48-base CDR3 DNA is kept, in frame starting at base 1.

The receptor library was made with the immunoSEQ multiplex PCR assay. For the multiplex PCR, a mixture combining 60 forward primers for TCR Vbeta segments and 13 reverse primers for TCR Jbeta segments was used. The CDR3 region of rearranged TCR beta genes was amplified from genomic DNA with a multiplex PCR assay. The amplified TCR beta libraries were sequenced on the Illumina HiSeq System as 87-base-pair reads. In the paper's pipeline: A later analysis counted about 80 million unique TCR beta chains across the 666 repertoires, and roughly 11 million of these chains were shared by at least two donors. A nearest-neighbor algorithm error-corrected the raw reads and collapsed the reads into unique sequences, merging closely related sequences to remove PCR and sequencing errors. CDR3 sequences were aligned to IMGT reference sequences to assign V, D and J gene segments. Each retained sequence needed at least a six-nucleotide match to both a V gene segment and a J gene segment. Rearrangements were called productive when the CDR3 lacked stop codons and stayed in frame with V and J; all others were non-productive. Following IMGT convention, CDR3 was defined as the stretch from the second conserved V-encoded cysteine up to the conserved J-encoded phenylalanine. The earlier analysis of more than 450 of the donors excluded sequences that lacked an unambiguous match to a single V gene segment. An earlier analysis of a few hundred of the donors classified V segments as functional when productive rearrangements were above 56.7% and as segregating when the standard deviation between donors was above 5%. To diagnose cytomegalovirus status from the catalog of TCR beta chain sequences, a statistical classification framework was built. In a later analysis, TCR nucleotide sequences were compared against IMGT/GENE-DB human TR gene sequences so that V and J genes could be assigned. In a later analysis, CDR3 sequences and most-parsimonious VDJ recombination scenarios were assigned using the TCRdist pipeline. A later analysis defined each TCR beta chain by its CDR3 amino acid sequence plus V-gene family, and excluded reads lacking a unique V-gene family. To address suspected cross-contamination and a sequencing artifact, a later analysis removed 550 to 750 highly shared, low-generation-probability nucleotide sequences. A later analysis calculated a clonal expansion index for each public chain from normalized within-repertoire ranks of inferred template counts. Generation probabilities in a later analysis came from a VDJ recombination model fitted to out-of-frame rearrangements, and those results were checked against IGoR. In a later analysis, hypergeometric tests were used to score TCR-TCR, TCR-HLA and TCR-CMV co-occurrence, with a repertoire-size bias correction applied to TCR pairs. In a later analysis, false discovery rates were estimated by permuting HLA or CMV assignments 20 times. In a later analysis, co-occurring TCRs were grouped with DBSCAN, and TCRdist sequence similarity was added when clustering was performed within HLA-allele-positive subsets. Repertoires with fewer than 30,000 or more than 120,000 public chains, plus five repertoires with anomalous nucleotide sharing, were excluded from co-occurrence clustering. TCRdb provides this immuneACCESS table in a form limited to in-frame rearrangements. Some clones are lacking; in checked studies, under half of them reflect an unresolved V gene, and why the rest are absent is not known. The V and J calls and the clone size are those of that table, but D and trimming were determined from the DNA. The sample yields about 140,000 clones; approximately 80% were counted once. 2% to 3% of the sample goes to the ten largest clones.

Sample: PBMCs. The chain is encoded by TRBV7-3 joined to TRBJ2-3; no confident D gene assignment can be made. This clonotype was obtained from a boy between 2 and 15 years old in good health and CMV-seronegative. The nucleotide sequence is TGTGCCAGCAGCCCGATAAAGCGCGGCGTTTCGGTTACGCAGTATTTT. This encodes CASSPIKRGVSVTQYF.